A selection of T cell receptor beta chains follows, all from one sample in a study of neoadjuvant anti-PD-1 for oral cavity cancer. Sequencing used immunoSEQ multiplex PCR; TCRdb keeps in-frame clones, though not all of them. The sample records 20,000 to 25,000 clones, more than 40% being singletons. Here the sequenced sample was tumor tissue, taken after nivolumab (anti-PD-1) treatment. These receptors were obtained from a person aged 40 to 85 with oral cavity squamous cell carcinoma. The CDR3 runs from the conserved cysteine through the conserved F or W. D genes are given only for firm matches. Rows may omit the clone size; those that give it use once, few, many or a size class.

v_call: TRBV7-8
clone_size: few
d_call: -
j_call: TRBJ1-2
cdr3_nt: TGTGCCAGCAGCTTGTGGGGACAACCCGAGGTGGACTATGGCTACACCTTC
cdr3_aa: CASSLWGQPEVDYGYTF

v_call: TRBV13
clone_size: few
d_call: TRBD1
j_call: TRBJ2-1
cdr3_nt: TGTGCCAGCAGCTTAGGTGGGACAGAGTACAATGAGCAGTTCTTC
cdr3_aa: CASSLGGTEYNEQFF

v_call: TRBV28
clone_size: few
d_call: TRBD1
j_call: TRBJ1-2
cdr3_nt: TGTGCCAGCAGTCCTGGACAGGCTACTAACTATGGCTACACCTTC
cdr3_aa: CASSPGQATNYGYTF

v_call: TRBV4-1
clone_size: -
d_call: TRBD1
j_call: TRBJ1-6
cdr3_nt: TGCGCCAGCAGCCAAGAAAGGGGGCTCAATTCACCCCTCCACTTT
cdr3_aa: CASSQERGLNSPLHF

v_call: TRBV15
clone_size: few
d_call: -
j_call: TRBJ2-7
cdr3_nt: TGTGCCACCAGCAGAGATCTGGGTCGTAGGGAGCAGTACTTC
cdr3_aa: CATSRDLGRREQYF

v_call: TRBV7-8
clone_size: -
d_call: TRBD1
j_call: TRBJ1-1
cdr3_nt: TGTGCCAGCAGCCCGCACAGGGGCCTGGACACTGAAGCTTTCTTT
cdr3_aa: CASSPHRGLDTEAFF

v_call: TRBV5-1
clone_size: once
d_call: -
j_call: TRBJ2-7
cdr3_nt: TGCGCCAGCAGCTTGGATGCGACTCCGCGGGAGCAGTACTTC
cdr3_aa: CASSLDATPREQYF

v_call: TRBV18
clone_size: few
d_call: -
j_call: TRBJ2-5
cdr3_nt: TGTGCCAGCTCGCCTACAGGGCCCCAAGAGACCCAGTACTTC
cdr3_aa: CASSPTGPQETQYF

v_call: TRBV6-6
clone_size: -
d_call: -
j_call: TRBJ1-3
cdr3_nt: TGTGCCAGCAGGCTCGACTCTGGAAACACCATATATTTT
cdr3_aa: CASRLDSGNTIYF

v_call: TRBV27
clone_size: -
d_call: TRBD1
j_call: TRBJ1-3
cdr3_nt: TGTGCCAGCACAGACTTAACAGGGGCTGGAAACACCATATATTTT
cdr3_aa: CASTDLTGAGNTIYF

v_call: TRBV19
clone_size: many
d_call: -
j_call: TRBJ2-2
cdr3_nt: TGTGCCAGTAGTGGGACCTACACCGGGGAGCTGTTTTTT
cdr3_aa: CASSGTYTGELFF

v_call: TRBV5-4
clone_size: few
d_call: -
j_call: TRBJ2-5
cdr3_nt: TGTGCCAGCAGCTTAGCAGGAACCCAAGAGACCCAGTACTTC
cdr3_aa: CASSLAGTQETQYF

v_call: TRBV5-1
clone_size: -
d_call: -
j_call: TRBJ1-2
cdr3_nt: TGCGCCAGCAGCAGGACAGCTGATGGCTACACCTTC
cdr3_aa: CASSRTADGYTF

v_call: TRBV9
clone_size: -
d_call: TRBD1
j_call: TRBJ2-5
cdr3_nt: TGTGCCAGCAGCGTTACCCCCGGGACAGGGCGGGAGACCCAGTACTTC
cdr3_aa: CASSVTPGTGRETQYF

v_call: TRBV5-1
clone_size: medium-sized
d_call: -
j_call: TRBJ1-4
cdr3_nt: TGCGCCAGCTCCCTTACACCAGATCCAGGTGAAAAACTGTTTTTT
cdr3_aa: CASSLTPDPGEKLFF

v_call: TRBV10-2
clone_size: once
d_call: -
j_call: TRBJ2-7
cdr3_nt: TGCGCCAGCAGTGGCTCTTTAGAGCAGTACTTC
cdr3_aa: CASSGSLEQYF

v_call: TRBV9
clone_size: -
d_call: -
j_call: TRBJ2-3
cdr3_nt: TGTGCCAGCAGCGTAGGAGGGGCCGAGGATACGCAGTATTTT
cdr3_aa: CASSVGGAEDTQYF

v_call: TRBV2
clone_size: -
d_call: TRBD2
j_call: TRBJ2-1
cdr3_nt: TGTGCCAGCAGTGTGGGGCGGGGGGATTACAATGAGCAGTTCTTC
cdr3_aa: CASSVGRGDYNEQFF

v_call: TRBV28
clone_size: -
d_call: -
j_call: TRBJ1-5
cdr3_nt: TGTGCCAGCAGTTTATGGACAGGAGCTAGGTATCAGCCCCAGCATTTT
cdr3_aa: CASSLWTGARYQPQHF

v_call: TRBV5-4
clone_size: -
d_call: -
j_call: TRBJ1-2
cdr3_nt: TGTGCCAGCAGCTTGGTCTTAAGTCAGGTTAACTATGGCTACACCTTC
cdr3_aa: CASSLVLSQVNYGYTF

v_call: TRBV2
clone_size: -
d_call: TRBD1
j_call: TRBJ2-7
cdr3_nt: TGTGCCAGCAGTGAAATGGGACAGGCTTCCTACGAGCAGTACTTC
cdr3_aa: CASSEMGQASYEQYF

v_call: TRBV9
clone_size: -
d_call: TRBD2
j_call: TRBJ2-1
cdr3_nt: TGTGCCAGCAGCCCCCGGGTGGCGGGGGGGGGAAATGAGCAGTTCTTC
cdr3_aa: CASSPRVAGGGNEQFF

v_call: TRBV7-2
clone_size: -
d_call: -
j_call: TRBJ2-7
cdr3_nt: TGTGCCAGCAGCTTAGTTCCGCGGGACGAGCAGTACTTC
cdr3_aa: CASSLVPRDEQYF

v_call: TRBV14
clone_size: -
d_call: TRBD1
j_call: TRBJ1-5
cdr3_nt: TGTGCCAGCAGCCATGAAGGACAGGGGTGTCAGCCCCAGCATTTT
cdr3_aa: CASSHEGQGCQPQHF

v_call: TRBV2
clone_size: -
d_call: TRBD2
j_call: TRBJ2-3
cdr3_nt: TGTGCCAGCAACGGGGGGGTGGATACGCAGTATTTT
cdr3_aa: CASNGGVDTQYF

v_call: TRBV30
clone_size: medium-sized
d_call: TRBD1
j_call: TRBJ1-5
cdr3_nt: TGTGCCTGGTCGACAGGGGGTACGGAGCCCCAGCATTTT
cdr3_aa: CAWSTGGTEPQHF

v_call: TRBV5-6
clone_size: medium-sized
d_call: -
j_call: TRBJ1-1
cdr3_nt: TGTGCCAGCAGCTTGGGGTTTGACACTGAAGCTTTCTTT
cdr3_aa: CASSLGFDTEAFF

v_call: TRBV4-1
clone_size: -
d_call: -
j_call: TRBJ1-1
cdr3_nt: TGCGCCAGCAGCCAAGATCCGGTGACTGAAGCTTTCTTT
cdr3_aa: CASSQDPVTEAFF

v_call: TRBV5-6
clone_size: few
d_call: TRBD1
j_call: TRBJ2-7
cdr3_nt: TGTGCCAGCAGCTCAGGGCCGGTGGACAGGGGATCCTACGAGCAGTACTTC
cdr3_aa: CASSSGPVDRGSYEQYF

v_call: TRBV28
clone_size: -
d_call: -
j_call: TRBJ1-3
cdr3_nt: TGTGCCAGCAACCAGAGGGGCGCTGGAAACACCATATATTTT
cdr3_aa: CASNQRGAGNTIYF

v_call: TRBV10-1
clone_size: few
d_call: TRBD1
j_call: TRBJ2-1
cdr3_nt: TGCGCCAGCAGTGACAGGGGGAATAATGAGCAGTTCTTC
cdr3_aa: CASSDRGNNEQFF